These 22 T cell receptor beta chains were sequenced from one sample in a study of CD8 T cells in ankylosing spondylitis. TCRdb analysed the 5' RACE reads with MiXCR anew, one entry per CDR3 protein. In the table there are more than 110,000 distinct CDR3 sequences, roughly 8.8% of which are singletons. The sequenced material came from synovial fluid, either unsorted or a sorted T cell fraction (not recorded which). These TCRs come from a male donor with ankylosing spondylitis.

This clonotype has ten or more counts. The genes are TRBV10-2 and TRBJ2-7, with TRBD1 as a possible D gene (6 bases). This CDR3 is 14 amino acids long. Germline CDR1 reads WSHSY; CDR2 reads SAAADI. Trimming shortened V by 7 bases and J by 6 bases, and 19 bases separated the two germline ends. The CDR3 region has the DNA TGCGCCAGCACTCGGACACCCAGGGGATCCGAGCAGTACTTC. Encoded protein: CASTRTPRGSEQYF.

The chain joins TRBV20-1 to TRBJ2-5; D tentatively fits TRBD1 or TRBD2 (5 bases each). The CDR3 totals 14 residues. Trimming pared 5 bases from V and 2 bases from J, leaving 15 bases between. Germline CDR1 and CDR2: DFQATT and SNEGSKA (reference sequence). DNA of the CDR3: TGCAGTGCTCTGAGACGGGGCAAACAAGAGACCCAGTACTTC. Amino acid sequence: CSALRRGKQETQYF.

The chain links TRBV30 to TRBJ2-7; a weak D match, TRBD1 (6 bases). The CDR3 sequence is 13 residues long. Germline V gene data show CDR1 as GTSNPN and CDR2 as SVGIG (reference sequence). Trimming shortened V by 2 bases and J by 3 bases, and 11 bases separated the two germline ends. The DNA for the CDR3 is TGTGCCTGGAGTAGGACAGAATTCTACGAGCAGTACTTC. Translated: CAWSRTEFYEQYF.

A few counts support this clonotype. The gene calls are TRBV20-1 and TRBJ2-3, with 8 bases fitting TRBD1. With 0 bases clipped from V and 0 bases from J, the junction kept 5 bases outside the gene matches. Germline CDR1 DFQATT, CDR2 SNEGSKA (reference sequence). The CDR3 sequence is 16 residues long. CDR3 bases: TGCAGTGCTAGAGATCTTAGGACAGGGAGCACAGATACGCAGTATTTT. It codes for CSARDLRTGSTDTQYF.

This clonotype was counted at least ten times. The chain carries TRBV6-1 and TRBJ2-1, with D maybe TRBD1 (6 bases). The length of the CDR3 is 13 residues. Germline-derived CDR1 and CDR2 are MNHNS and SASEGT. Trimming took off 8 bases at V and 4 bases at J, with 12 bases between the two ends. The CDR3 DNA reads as TGTGCCAGCTGGGGAAGGGGGTACAATGAGCAGTTCTTC. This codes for CASWGRGYNEQFF.

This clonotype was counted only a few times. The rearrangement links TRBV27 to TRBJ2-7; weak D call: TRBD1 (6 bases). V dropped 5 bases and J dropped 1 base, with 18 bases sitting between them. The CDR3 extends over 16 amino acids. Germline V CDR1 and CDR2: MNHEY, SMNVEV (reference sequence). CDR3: CASSTRTARGSYEQYF. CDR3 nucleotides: TGTGCCAGCAGTACCCGGACGGCAAGGGGGTCCTACGAGCAGTACTTC.

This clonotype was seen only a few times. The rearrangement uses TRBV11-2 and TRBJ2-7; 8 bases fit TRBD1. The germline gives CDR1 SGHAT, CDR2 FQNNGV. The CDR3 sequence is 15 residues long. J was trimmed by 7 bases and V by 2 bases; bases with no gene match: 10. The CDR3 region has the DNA TGTGCCAGCAGCTTATGGGGACAGGTCCCCGGGGAGCAGTACTTC. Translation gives CASSLWGQVPGEQYF.

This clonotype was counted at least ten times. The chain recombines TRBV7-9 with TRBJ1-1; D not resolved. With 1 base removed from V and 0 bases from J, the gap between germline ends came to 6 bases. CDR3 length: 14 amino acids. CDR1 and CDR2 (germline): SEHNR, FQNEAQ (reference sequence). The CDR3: CASSLEQLNTEAFF. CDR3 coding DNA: TGTGCCAGCAGCTTAGAACAGCTGAACACTGAAGCTTTCTTT.

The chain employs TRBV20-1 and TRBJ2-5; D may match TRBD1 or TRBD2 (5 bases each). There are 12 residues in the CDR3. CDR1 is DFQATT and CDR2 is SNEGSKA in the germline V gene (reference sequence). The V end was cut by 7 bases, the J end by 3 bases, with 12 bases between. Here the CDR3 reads CSGEGREETQYF. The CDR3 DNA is TGCAGTGGTGAGGGACGGGAAGAGACCCAGTACTTC.

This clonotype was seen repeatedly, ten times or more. The CDR3 region is CASSLVPGQGDTEAFF. In nucleotides, the CDR3 is TGTGCCAGCAGTTTAGTCCCGGGACAGGGTGACACTGAAGCTTTCTTT. The chain carries TRBV12-3 or TRBV12-4 and TRBJ1-1; 9 bases fit TRBD1. Unmatched junction bases numbered 6, after V lost 1 base and J lost 3 bases. There are 16 residues in the CDR3.

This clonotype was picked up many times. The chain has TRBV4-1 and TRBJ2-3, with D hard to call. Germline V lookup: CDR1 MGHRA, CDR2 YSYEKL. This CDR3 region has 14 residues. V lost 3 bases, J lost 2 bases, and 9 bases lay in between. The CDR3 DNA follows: TGCGCCAGCAGCCACCCCGGGCCCACAGATACGCAGTATTTT. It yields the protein CASSHPGPTDTQYF.

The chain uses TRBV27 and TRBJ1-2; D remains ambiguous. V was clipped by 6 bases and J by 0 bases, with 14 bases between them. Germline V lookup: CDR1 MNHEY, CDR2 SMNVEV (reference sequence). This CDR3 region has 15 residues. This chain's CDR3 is CASSFRRQANYGYTF. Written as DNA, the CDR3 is TGTGCCAGCAGCTTCCGACGGCAAGCTAACTATGGCTACACCTTC.

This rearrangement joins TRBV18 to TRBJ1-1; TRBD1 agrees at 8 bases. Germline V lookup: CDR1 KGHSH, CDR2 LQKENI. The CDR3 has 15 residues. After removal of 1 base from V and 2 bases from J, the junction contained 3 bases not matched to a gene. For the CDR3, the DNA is TGTGCCAGCTCACCACGGACAGGGATTAACACTGAAGCTTTCTTT. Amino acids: CASSPRTGINTEAFF.

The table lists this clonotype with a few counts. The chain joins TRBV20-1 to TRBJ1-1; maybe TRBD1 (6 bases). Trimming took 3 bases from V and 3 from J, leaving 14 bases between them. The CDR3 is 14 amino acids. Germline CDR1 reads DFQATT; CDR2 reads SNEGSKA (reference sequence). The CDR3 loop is CSARNRAGDTEAFF. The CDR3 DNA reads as TGCAGTGCTAGGAACAGGGCAGGGGACACTGAAGCTTTCTTT.

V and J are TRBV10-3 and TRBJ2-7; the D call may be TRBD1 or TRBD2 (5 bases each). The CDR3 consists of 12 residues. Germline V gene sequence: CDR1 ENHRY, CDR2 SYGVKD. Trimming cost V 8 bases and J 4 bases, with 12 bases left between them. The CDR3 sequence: CAIGDGLYEQYF. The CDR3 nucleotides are TGTGCCATCGGGGACGGGCTGTACGAGCAGTACTTC.

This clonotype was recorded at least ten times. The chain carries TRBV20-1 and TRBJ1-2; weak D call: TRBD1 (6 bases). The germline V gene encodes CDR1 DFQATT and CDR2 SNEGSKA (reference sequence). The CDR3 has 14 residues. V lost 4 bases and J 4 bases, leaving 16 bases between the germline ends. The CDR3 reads CSATPGQSSYGYTF. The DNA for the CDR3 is TGCAGTGCTACCCCCGGACAGTCCAGCTATGGCTACACCTTC.

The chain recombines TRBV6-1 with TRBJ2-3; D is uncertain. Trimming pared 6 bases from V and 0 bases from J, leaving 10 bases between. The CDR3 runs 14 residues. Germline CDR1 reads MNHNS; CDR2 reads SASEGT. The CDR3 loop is CASRTQLSTDTQYF. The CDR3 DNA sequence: TGTGCCAGCAGAACACAACTTAGCACAGATACGCAGTATTTT.

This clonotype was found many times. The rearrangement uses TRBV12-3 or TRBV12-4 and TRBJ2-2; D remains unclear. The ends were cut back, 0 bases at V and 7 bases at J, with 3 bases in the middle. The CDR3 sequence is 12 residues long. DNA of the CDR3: TGTGCCAGCAGTTTAGCTTTCGGGGAGCTGTTTTTT. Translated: CASSLAFGELFF.

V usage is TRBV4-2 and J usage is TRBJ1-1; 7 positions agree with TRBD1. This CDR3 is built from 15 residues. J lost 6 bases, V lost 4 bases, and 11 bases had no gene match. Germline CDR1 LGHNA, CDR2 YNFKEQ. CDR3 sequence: CASSPGQTRTPEAFF. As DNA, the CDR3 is TGTGCCAGCAGCCCGGGACAGACACGAACCCCTGAAGCTTTCTTT.

The CDR3 protein is CAIRDLAGGNEQFF. CDR3 DNA: TGTGCCATCAGGGATCTAGCGGGGGGAAATGAGCAGTTCTTC. The chain has TRBV10-3 and TRBJ2-1; 11 bases map to TRBD2. The CDR3 is made up of 14 amino acids. Germline-derived CDR1 and CDR2 are ENHRY and SYGVKD. V gave up 6 bases and J gave up 7 bases; unmatched junction bases: 5.

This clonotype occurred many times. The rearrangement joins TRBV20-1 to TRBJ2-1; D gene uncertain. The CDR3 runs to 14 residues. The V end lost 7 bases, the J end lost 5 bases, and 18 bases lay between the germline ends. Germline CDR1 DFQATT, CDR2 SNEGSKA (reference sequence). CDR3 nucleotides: TGCAGTGTTCAACGAGGACCTATTAACAATGAGCAGTTCTTC. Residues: CSVQRGPINNEQFF.

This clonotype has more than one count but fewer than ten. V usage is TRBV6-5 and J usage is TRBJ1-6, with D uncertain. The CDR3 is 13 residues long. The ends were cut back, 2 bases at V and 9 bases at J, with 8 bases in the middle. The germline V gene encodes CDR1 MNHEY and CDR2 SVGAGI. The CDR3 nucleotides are TGTGCCAGCAGTTACGGGCTAAGTTCACCCCTCCACTTT. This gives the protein CASSYGLSSPLHF.